Detailed here is one TCR beta chain. Per germline, CDR1 SGHTA and CDR2 FQGNSA. V was clipped by 5 bases and J by 0 bases; unmatched bases: 8. This CDR3 spans 18 amino acids. The treatment denotes: around 19 received Ad26.COV2.S at low or high dose, single or two shots; about 5 received placebo; per-sample allocation not given. Sampling was performed 63 days after the first vaccine or placebo injection. The entry originates in a study of Ad26.COV2.S vaccination and SARS-CoV-2 variants. Generated by immunoSEQ multiplex PCR, the TCRdb table keeps only in-frame clones and is missing some. In the table there are 350,000 to 500,000 clones, 90% of which are singletons.

The sequence derives from a person aged 18-65 years who received the Ad26.COV2.S COVID-19 vaccine or a placebo. The sample was peripheral blood, taken in a trial of Ad26.COV2.S vaccine versus placebo. V usage is TRBV7-2 and J usage is TRBJ2-3; 13 nucleotides line up with TRBD2. CDR3 loop: CASSPTGTSGISTDTQYF. The CDR3 DNA sequence: TGTGCCAGCAGCCCTACGGGGACTAGCGGGATAAGCACAGATACGCAGTATTTT.